A selection of T cell receptor beta chains follows, all from one sample in a study of beta chain features in type 1 diabetes. Assay: immunoSEQ multiplex PCR; the TCRdb copy retains only in-frame clones and omits some. Of nearly 250,000 clones in the sample, over 65% were seen once. Sequencing used naive CD4+ T cells from blood. The receptors originated from a man younger than 45 in good health. Each CDR3 is given with its conserved first and last residue. Each record gives: D gene, J gene, clone size, V gene, CDR3 DNA, CDR3 protein. The D gene is left open where the match is weak. Clone size appears in some rows only: once, few, many, or a class for an expanded clone.

TRBD1 TRBJ2-2 . TRBV29-1 TGCAGCGGTGGGACAGCCAACACCGGGGAGCTGTTTTTT CSGGTANTGELFF
. TRBJ2-3 . TRBV30 TGTGCCTGGACCCCACCCCCGGGACGGCACACAGATACGCAGTATTTT CAWTPPPGRHTDTQYF
. TRBJ2-5 few TRBV4-3 TGCGCCAGCAGCCTGCAGATCCAAGAGACCCAGTACTTC CASSLQIQETQYF
. TRBJ2-1 few TRBV29-1 TGCAGCGACTTTGGCAGTACCGCTGATGAGCAGTTCTTC CSDFGSTADEQFF
TRBD2 TRBJ2-7 . TRBV30 TGTGCCTGGAGTGGAATAGCGGGTCTATCCTACGAGCAGTACTTC CAWSGIAGLSYEQYF
. TRBJ2-1 . TRBV5-4 TGTGCCAGCAGCCAAGAGTCGGGTGCACCCAGTAGTCACAATGAGCAGTTCTTC CASSQESGAPSSHNEQFF
TRBD1 TRBJ2-5 . TRBV25-1 TGTGCCAGCAGTGAATATGGGACAGGGGAAGAGACCCAGTACTTC CASSEYGTGEETQYF
. TRBJ2-7 few TRBV29-1 TGCAGCGTTGACGCAGGGGCACACGAGCAGTACTTC CSVDAGAHEQYF
TRBD1 TRBJ2-7 few TRBV25-1 TGTGCCAGCAGAGCCCGCCACCCGGGACAGGGCCACGAGCAGTACTTC CASRARHPGQGHEQYF
TRBD1 TRBJ2-3 . TRBV25-1 TGTGCCACCCAACGCGGGACAGGGATTACAGATACGCAGTATTTT CATQRGTGITDTQYF
. TRBJ2-7 few TRBV25-1 TGTGCCAGCAGTCGTGGGGGCAGGGGATTCGAGCAGTACTTC CASSRGGRGFEQYF
. TRBJ2-3 . TRBV25-1 TGTGCCAGCAGCCCTCTGGGGGGCACAGATACGCAGTATTTT CASSPLGGTDTQYF
. TRBJ1-3 . TRBV30 TGTGCCTGGAGTCCGGGCGATCAATCTGGAAACACCATATATTTT CAWSPGDQSGNTIYF
. TRBJ2-5 . TRBV13 TGTGCCAGCAGCTCCCAAGATGGATCGGCGGGGGAGACCCAGTACTTC CASSSQDGSAGETQYF
. TRBJ2-2 . TRBV30 TGTGCCTGGAGTAAGTCCAACACCGGGGAGCTGTTTTTT CAWSKSNTGELFF
TRBD2 TRBJ2-3 . TRBV30 TGTGCCTTATTACCCCGGGGGGGAGATACGCAGTATTTT CALLPRGGDTQYF
. TRBJ2-1 few TRBV5-4 TGTGCCAGCAGCGGTTCCCAGCGAAGCTCCTACAATGAGCAGTTCTTC CASSGSQRSSYNEQFF
. TRBJ1-1 . TRBV29-1 TGCAGCGCTGTGGGCCAGGGCGTACTCACTGAAGCTTTCTTT CSAVGQGVLTEAFF
. TRBJ2-7 few TRBV7-2 TGTGCCAGCAGCTTAGCATGGAGAGCGGAATACGAGCAGTACTTC CASSLAWRAEYEQYF
. TRBJ2-4 . TRBV2 TGTGCCAGCAGTCCCCAGGGGAGCAAAAACATTCAGTACTTC CASSPQGSKNIQYF
. TRBJ2-4 . TRBV28 TGTGCCAGCAGTTTAGAAGGGGTTCAAAACATTCAGTACTTC CASSLEGVQNIQYF
. TRBJ2-7 few TRBV29-1 TGCAGCGCTTCCGGGGACTCCTACGAGCAGTACTTC CSASGDSYEQYF
. TRBJ2-1 few TRBV29-1 TGCAGCGTTGAAGATCGGGCGGGGAGAACAAGTGAGCAGTTCTTC CSVEDRAGRTSEQFF
TRBD1 TRBJ2-1 . TRBV9 TGTGCCAGCAGCGTAGACGGGACAGGTTACAATGAGCAGTTCTTC CASSVDGTGYNEQFF
. TRBJ1-1 . TRBV7-2 TGTGCCAGCAGCTGGTCAAGGGCCCTGAACACTGAAGCTTTCTTT CASSWSRALNTEAFF
. TRBJ1-2 . TRBV25-1 TGTGCCAGCAGGGACAACCCCGGCCATGGCTACACCTTC CASRDNPGHGYTF
. TRBJ2-4 . TRBV29-1 TGCAGCGTTGAAAGGGCAGACCTAGCCAAAAACATTCAGTACTTC CSVERADLAKNIQYF
TRBD2 TRBJ2-1 . TRBV28 TGTGCCAGCAGCCCTCGGAGCGGGATATTGGCTGAGCAGTTCTTC CASSPRSGILAEQFF
. TRBJ2-3 . TRBV7-9 TGTGCCAGCAGCTTAGCGGGGGCCGATACGCAGTATTTT CASSLAGADTQYF
. TRBJ2-4 few TRBV20-1 TGCAGTGCGGGCGGGAACATTCAGTACTTC CSAGGNIQYF
. TRBJ1-1 . TRBV30 TGTGCCTGGGGTCCAGGGCCTGGCACTGAAGCTTTCTTT CAWGPGPGTEAFF
. TRBJ2-5 . TRBV5-1 TGCGCCAGCAGCTTGAACAGGGTTGATGAGACCCAGTACTTC CASSLNRVDETQYF
. TRBJ2-5 . TRBV9 TGTGCCAGCGGGGCAAGCGGTAGACAAGAGACCCAGTACTTC CASGASGRQETQYF
. TRBJ2-3 . TRBV29-1 TGCAGCGTGGGGGGCCGGACCTCAGATACGCAGTATTTT CSVGGRTSDTQYF
. TRBJ2-7 few TRBV7-9 TGTGCCAGCAGCTTAAACGAGAGGGAGCAGTACTTC CASSLNEREQYF
. TRBJ2-7 once TRBV18 TGTGCCAGCTCACCATCGGAGCAGCATAAGTACTTC CASSPSEQHKYF
. TRBJ2-6 . TRBV29-1 TGCAGCGTTGAAGATCGGTCACCAGCCTCTGGGGCCAACGTCCTGACTTTC CSVEDRSPASGANVLTF
. TRBJ2-2 . TRBV30 TGTGCCTGGGGTCTCCACCACCTCGACTTCACCGGGGAGCTGTTTTTT CAWGLHHLDFTGELFF
TRBD1 TRBJ2-7 . TRBV5-6 TGTGCCAGCAGCCAAGGACAGGGGGCTTTTCGTTACGAGCAGTACTTC CASSQGQGAFRYEQYF
. TRBJ2-5 . TRBV2 TGTGCCATAGAGGAATGGGGAGAGACCCAGTACTTC CAIEEWGETQYF
. TRBJ2-2 . TRBV7-9 TGTGCCAGCGGCATAACAGAGAACACCGGGGAGCTGTTTTTT CASGITENTGELFF
. TRBJ2-3 . TRBV10-3 TGTGCCATCAGTGAACCGGGCAGTCCAGATACGCAGTATTTT CAISEPGSPDTQYF
TRBD1 TRBJ2-7 . TRBV28 TGTGCCAGCAGGGACCGGACAGGGGGCACGGCGCAGTACTTC CASRDRTGGTAQYF
. TRBJ2-7 . TRBV4-2 TGTGCCAGCAGCCAAGATCCTGGCGGGACACGCTACGAGCAGTACTTC CASSQDPGGTRYEQYF
TRBD1 TRBJ1-2 . TRBV25-1 TGTGCCAGCAGTGCTTCCGGGACAGGGGCATCCTATGGCTACACCTTC CASSASGTGASYGYTF
. TRBJ1-5 . TRBV25-1 TGTGCCAGCAGTGAATCGGGGGGGCCCCAGCATTTT CASSESGGPQHF
TRBD2 TRBJ2-2 few TRBV30 TGTGGGGCGGGAGCGGCCGGGGAGCTGTTTTTT CGAGAAGELFF
. TRBJ2-5 . TRBV7-9 TGTGCCAGCAGCAACCCCCTCGGGCTAGCAGGGGAGGAGACCCAGTACTTC CASSNPLGLAGEETQYF
. TRBJ2-7 . TRBV27 TGTGCCAGCAGTTTAACCGGGACGGGTACCTACGAGCAGTACTTC CASSLTGTGTYEQYF
TRBD1 TRBJ1-5 . TRBV5-1 TGCGCCAGCAGCACCGGGACAGGGGCCGGTCAGCCCCAGCATTTT CASSTGTGAGQPQHF
TRBD1 TRBJ2-7 . TRBV4-3 TGCGCCAGCAGCCTGACCGGGACAGGACATTACGAGCAGTACTTC CASSLTGTGHYEQYF
TRBD2 TRBJ2-5 . TRBV7-9 TGTGCCAGCAGCTTAGGGGGCCAGCGGGACGATCAAGAGACCCAGTACTTC CASSLGGQRDDQETQYF
. TRBJ2-7 . TRBV20-1 TGCAGTGCTAGGACGTCCTACGAGCAGTACTTC CSARTSYEQYF
. TRBJ2-7 . TRBV29-1 TGCAGCGTTGAGGAAGTGGGCTACGAGCAGTACTTC CSVEEVGYEQYF
. TRBJ2-1 . TRBV15 TGTGCCACCAGCCGGCAGGGGGGGATAAATGAGCAGTTCTTC CATSRQGGINEQFF
TRBD1 TRBJ1-3 . TRBV5-6 TGTGCCAGCAGGCCCGGGACAGGGGCCCTGTGGTCTGGAAACACCATATATTTT CASRPGTGALWSGNTIYF
. TRBJ2-1 . TRBV27 TGTGCCAGCAGTCCTAACTTCCCCCCGTTCTTC CASSPNFPPFF
. TRBJ1-5 . TRBV30 TGTGCCTGGAGTAGAGACAGCAATCAGCCCCAGCATTTT CAWSRDSNQPQHF
. TRBJ2-1 . TRBV7-9 TGTGCCAGCAGCTTGAGTACAGGCCACAATGAGCAGTTCTTC CASSLSTGHNEQFF